The clone carrying this T cell receptor beta chain was counted between two and nine times. Its antigen is unidentified. Trimming left V 7 bases short and J 6 bases short, with 23 bases between. Germline lookup yields CDR1 SGHRS and CDR2 YFSETQ. This CDR3 region has 15 residues. These data belong to a study of T cells in localized non-small cell lung cancer. Repertoires were generated with immunoSEQ multiplex PCR, while TCRdb's copy carries only in-frame clones and drops some. Counted here are some 32,000 clones, 90% to 95% occurring once; the ten biggest clones make up around 0.73%. Study-level results: Uninvolved nearby lung showed the greatest T cell clonality, exceeding that found in tumor. Heterogeneity within the tumor remains possible, as just one region underwent sequencing. Median roughly 57 top-100 tumor clones were shared with paired adjacent lung. Greater blood T cell density accompanied longer overall survival.

The V gene is TRBV5-1, the J gene TRBJ2-7; tentatively, D is TRBD1 or TRBD2 (6 bases each). Source: peripheral blood, taken before any cancer treatment. The TCR comes from a woman between 40 and 69 years old with stage I lung adenocarcinoma. The CDR3 bases are TGCGCCAGCGGAGGGGGTACAGGCCCCCAAACCGAGCAGTACTTC. Translation gives CASGGGTGPQTEQYF.